This T cell receptor beta chain is drawn from a study of cytomegalovirus exposure and HLA in healthy donors. The PCR employed 60 Vbeta primers together with 13 Jbeta primers. Only in-frame clones appear in the TCRdb table, and some are missing; sequencing was by immunoSEQ multiplex PCR. The table records 140,000 or so clones, roughly 80% of them present only once. V trimming: 1 base; J trimming: 3 bases; junction bases outside the gene matches: 5. The CDR3 totals 15 residues. Germline CDR1 reads MGHRA; CDR2 reads YSYEKL. Sequencing was carried out using PBMCs. The chain is built from TRBV4-1 and TRBJ1-2; 7 nucleotides agree with TRBD1. The source of this sequence is a woman in her thirties in good health and CMV-seronegative. CDR3 sequence reads: CASSQVEGGDYGYTF. The CDR3 region has the DNA TGCGCCAGCAGCCAAGTCGAAGGGGGCGACTATGGCTACACCTTC.